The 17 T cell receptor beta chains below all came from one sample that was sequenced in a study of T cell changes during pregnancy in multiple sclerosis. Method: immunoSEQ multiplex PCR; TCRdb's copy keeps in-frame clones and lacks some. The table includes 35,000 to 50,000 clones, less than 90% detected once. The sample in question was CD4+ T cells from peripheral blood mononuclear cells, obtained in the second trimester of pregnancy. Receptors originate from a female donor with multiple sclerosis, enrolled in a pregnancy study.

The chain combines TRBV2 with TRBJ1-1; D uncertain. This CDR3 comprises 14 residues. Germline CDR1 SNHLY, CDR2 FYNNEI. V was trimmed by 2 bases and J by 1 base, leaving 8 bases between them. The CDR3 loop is CASSESPRNTEAFF. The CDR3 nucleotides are TGTGCCAGCAGTGAATCCCCCAGGAACACTGAAGCTTTCTTT.

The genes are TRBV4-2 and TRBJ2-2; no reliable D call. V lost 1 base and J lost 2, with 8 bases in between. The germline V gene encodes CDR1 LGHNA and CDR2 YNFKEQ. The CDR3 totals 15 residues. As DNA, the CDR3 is TGTGCCAGCAGCCAAGTGAGAGGCAACACCGGGGAGCTGTTTTTT. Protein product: CASSQVRGNTGELFF.

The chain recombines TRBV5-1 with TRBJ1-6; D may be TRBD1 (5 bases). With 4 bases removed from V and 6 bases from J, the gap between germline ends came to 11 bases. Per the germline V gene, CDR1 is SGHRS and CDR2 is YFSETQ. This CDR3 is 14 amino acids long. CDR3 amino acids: CASSPAGVNSPLHF. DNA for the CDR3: TGCGCCAGCAGCCCGGCGGGGGTTAATTCACCCCTCCACTTT.

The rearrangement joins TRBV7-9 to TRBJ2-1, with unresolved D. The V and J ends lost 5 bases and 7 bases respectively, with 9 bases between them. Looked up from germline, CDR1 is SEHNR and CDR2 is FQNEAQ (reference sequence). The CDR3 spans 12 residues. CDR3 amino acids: CASSRDWNEQFF. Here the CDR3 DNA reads TGTGCCAGCAGCCGAGACTGGAATGAGCAGTTCTTC.

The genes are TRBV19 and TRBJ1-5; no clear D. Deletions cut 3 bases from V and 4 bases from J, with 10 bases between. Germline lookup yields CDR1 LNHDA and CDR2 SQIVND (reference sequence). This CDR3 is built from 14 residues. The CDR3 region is CASSIWRLNQPQHF. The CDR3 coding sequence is TGTGCCAGTAGTATTTGGAGGTTAAATCAGCCCCAGCATTTT. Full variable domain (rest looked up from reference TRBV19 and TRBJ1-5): DGGITQSPKYLFRKEGQNVTLSCEQNLNHDAMYWYRQDPGQGLRLIYYSQIVNDFQKGDIAEGYSVSREKKESFPLTVTSAQKNPTAFYLCASSIWRLNQPQHFGDGTRLSIL.

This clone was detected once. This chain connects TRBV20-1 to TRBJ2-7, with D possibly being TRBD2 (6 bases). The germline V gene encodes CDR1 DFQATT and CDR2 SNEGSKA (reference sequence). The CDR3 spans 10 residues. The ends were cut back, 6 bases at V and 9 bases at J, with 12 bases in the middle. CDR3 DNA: TGCAGTGCCCTGGGGGGTTGGCAGTACTTC. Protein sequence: CSALGGWQYF.

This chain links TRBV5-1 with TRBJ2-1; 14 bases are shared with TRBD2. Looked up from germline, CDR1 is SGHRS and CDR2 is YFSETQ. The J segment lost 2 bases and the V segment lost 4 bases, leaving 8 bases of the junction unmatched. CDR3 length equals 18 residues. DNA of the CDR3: TGCGCCAGCAGCGGCGGGACTAGCGGGAGAGGCACCTACAATGAGCAGTTCTTC. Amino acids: CASSGGTSGRGTYNEQFF.

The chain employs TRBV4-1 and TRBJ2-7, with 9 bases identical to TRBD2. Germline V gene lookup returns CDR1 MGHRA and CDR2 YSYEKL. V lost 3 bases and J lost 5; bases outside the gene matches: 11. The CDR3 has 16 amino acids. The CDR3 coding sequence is TGCGCCAGCAGCCATGTCAATAGCGGGAGATTGGACGAGCAGTACTTC. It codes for CASSHVNSGRLDEQYF.

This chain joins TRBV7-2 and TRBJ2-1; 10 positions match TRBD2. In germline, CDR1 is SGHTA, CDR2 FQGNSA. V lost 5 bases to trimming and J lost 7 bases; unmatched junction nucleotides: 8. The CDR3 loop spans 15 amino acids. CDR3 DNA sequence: TGTGCCAGCAGCGTCACTAGCGGGACCGGGAATGAGCAGTTCTTC. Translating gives CASSVTSGTGNEQFF.

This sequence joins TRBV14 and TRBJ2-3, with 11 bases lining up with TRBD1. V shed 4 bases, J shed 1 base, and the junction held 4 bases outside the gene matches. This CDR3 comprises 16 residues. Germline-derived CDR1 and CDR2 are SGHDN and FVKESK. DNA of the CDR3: TGTGCCAGCAGCCCGGACAGGGGGCGTCGCACAGATACGCAGTATTTT. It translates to CASSPDRGRRTDTQYF.

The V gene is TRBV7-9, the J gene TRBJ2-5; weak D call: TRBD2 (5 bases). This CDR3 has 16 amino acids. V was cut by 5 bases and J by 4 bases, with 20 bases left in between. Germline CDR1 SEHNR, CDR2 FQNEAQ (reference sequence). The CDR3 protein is CASSGPSAGTRETQYF. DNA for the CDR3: TGTGCCAGCAGCGGCCCTTCGGCGGGCACTCGAGAGACCCAGTACTTC.

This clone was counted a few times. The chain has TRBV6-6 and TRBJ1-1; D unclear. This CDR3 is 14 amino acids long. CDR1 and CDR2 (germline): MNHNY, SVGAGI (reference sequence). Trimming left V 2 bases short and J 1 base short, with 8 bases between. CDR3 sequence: CASSYGTANTEAFF. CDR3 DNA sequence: TGTGCCAGCAGTTACGGTACAGCGAACACTGAAGCTTTCTTT.

In nucleotides, the CDR3 is TGCGCCAGCAGCTTGAGTAGGGGAGGATACGGGGCCAACGTCCTGACTTTC. The encoded protein is CASSLSRGGYGANVLTF. The chain is built from TRBV5-1 and TRBJ2-6, with a tentative D call TRBD2 (6 bases). Germline CDR1 and CDR2: SGHRS and YFSETQ. V lost 1 base to trimming and J lost 4 bases, with 15 bases between them. CDR3 size: 17 residues.

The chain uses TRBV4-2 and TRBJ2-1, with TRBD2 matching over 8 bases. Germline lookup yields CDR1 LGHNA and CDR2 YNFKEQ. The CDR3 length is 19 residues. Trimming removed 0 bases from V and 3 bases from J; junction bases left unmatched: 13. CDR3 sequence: CASSQDVGAGGVNYNEQFF. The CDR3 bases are TGTGCCAGCAGCCAAGATGTAGGGGCGGGAGGTGTAAACTACAATGAGCAGTTCTTC.

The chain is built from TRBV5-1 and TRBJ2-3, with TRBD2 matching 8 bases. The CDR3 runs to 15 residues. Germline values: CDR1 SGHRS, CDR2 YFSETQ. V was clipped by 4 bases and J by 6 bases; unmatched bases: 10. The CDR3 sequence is CASSKSSGKGDTQYF. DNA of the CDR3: TGCGCCAGCAGCAAGAGTAGCGGGAAGGGGGATACGCAGTATTTT. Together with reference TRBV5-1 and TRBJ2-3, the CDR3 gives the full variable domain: KAGVTQTPRYLIKTRGQQVTLSCSPISGHRSVSWYQQTPGQGLQFLFEYFSETQRNKGNFPGRFSGRQFSNSRSEMNVSTLELGDSALYLCASSKSSGKGDTQYFGPGTRLTVL.

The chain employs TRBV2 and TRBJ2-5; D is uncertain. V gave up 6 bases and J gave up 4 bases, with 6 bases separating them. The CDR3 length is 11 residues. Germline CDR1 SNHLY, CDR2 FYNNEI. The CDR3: CASSYRETQYF. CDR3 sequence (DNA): TGTGCCAGCAGCTACAGAGAGACCCAGTACTTC. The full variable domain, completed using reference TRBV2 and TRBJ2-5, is EPEVTQTPSHQVTQMGQEVILRCVPISNHLYFYWYRQILGQKVEFLVSFYNNEISEKSEIFDDQFSVERPDGSNFTLKIRSTKLEDSAMYFCASSYRETQYFGPGTRLLVL.

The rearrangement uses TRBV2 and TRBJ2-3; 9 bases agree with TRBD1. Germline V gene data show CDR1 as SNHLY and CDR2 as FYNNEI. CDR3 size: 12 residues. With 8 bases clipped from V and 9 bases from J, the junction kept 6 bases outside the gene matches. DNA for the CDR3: TGTGCCAGCTCGCGTGACAGGGGGACGCAGTATTTT. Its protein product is CASSRDRGTQYF.